This T cell receptor (beta chain) was captured in a study of identical twins. This CDR3 is 16 amino acids long. Germline CDR1 is SGHTA and CDR2 is FQGNSA. V was cut by 1 base and J by 7 bases, with 20 bases left in between. Template switching created a universal primer site, and the cDNA included unique molecular identifiers. TCRdb redid the calling of the 5' RACE reads with MiXCR, one entry per CDR3 protein. The sample holds roughly 720,000 distinct CDR3 sequences, about 18% seen once. The study, taken as a whole, reports: Potential partial confounding of zero-insertion analyses by invariant MAIT and iNKT cells was noted.

All of the donors were Caucasians in good health. With regard to this clonotype: Its antigen is unidentified.

These data are also associated with another study on T cells expressing NK-cell markers. This second study notes: The study found these clonotypes also leading the CD3+CD56-NKG2C+ fraction in several donors.

The V gene is TRBV7-2, the J gene TRBJ2-7; the D is unclear. The clonotype was recovered from a woman under 30 in good health. Sequencing was done on a sample of PBMCs. The CDR3 spells CASSLVVSISPGEQYF. The CDR3 coding sequence is TGTGCCAGCAGCTTAGTGGTTTCAATCTCCCCCGGTGAGCAGTACTTC.